This T cell receptor beta chain was recorded in a study of tumor and adjacent non-tumor tissue in lung cancer. The overall study: Patients were aged about 31 to 85, fewer than twelve men and roughly 5 women, stage I to III.

Points from the study as a whole: Top 100 clones took a larger repertoire share in normal lung. Significantly higher TCR diversity was found in tumor than normal lung.

The library came from three nested PCR rounds adapted from ARM-PCR protocols. TCRdb reprocessed the multiplex PCR reads via MiXCR and lists one record per CDR3 protein. The table records about 43,000 distinct CDR3 sequences, about three fifths of them present only once. Sample share makes this clonotype medium-sized. The antigen is not known. The junction had 3 bases not matched to a gene; V was cut back by 3 bases and J by 5 bases. Germline V gene data show CDR1 as SGHAT and CDR2 as FQDESV (reference sequence). This CDR3 is 13 amino acids long. RNA was extracted from bulk tissue without any cell sorting. More than 3 cm separated this lung sample from the edge of the tumor. Between August and November 2014, newly diagnosed, chemotherapy-naive lung cancer patients underwent thoracic surgery in China.

The source is a man between 50 and 59 years old with non-small cell lung cancer. Sample: distant non-tumor lung tissue. The chain is built from TRBV11-1 and TRBJ1-1, with 7 bases lining up with TRBD1. For the CDR3, the DNA is TGTGCCAGCAGCTTGCAGGGGGGGACTGAAGCTTTCTTT. Protein: CASSLQGGTEAFF.